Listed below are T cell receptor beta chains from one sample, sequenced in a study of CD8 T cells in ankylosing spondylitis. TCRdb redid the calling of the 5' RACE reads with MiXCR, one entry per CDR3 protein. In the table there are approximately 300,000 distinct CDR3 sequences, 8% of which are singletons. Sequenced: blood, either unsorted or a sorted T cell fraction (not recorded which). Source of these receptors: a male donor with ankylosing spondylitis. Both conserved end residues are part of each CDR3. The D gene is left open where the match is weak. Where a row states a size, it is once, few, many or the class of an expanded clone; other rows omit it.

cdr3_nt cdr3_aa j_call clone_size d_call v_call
TGTGCCTGGAGCGCAGGGTCGGTCGCAGATACGCAGTATTTT CAWSAGSVADTQYF TRBJ2-3 many NA TRBV30
TGCGCCAGCAGCCACCTGACTAGCGCACCGAACACCGGGGAGCTGTTTTTT CASSHLTSAPNTGELFF TRBJ2-2 few TRBD2 TRBV4-1
TGTGCCAGCAGCTCGACTAGCGGGAGACCCTACAATGAGCAGTTCTTC CASSSTSGRPYNEQFF TRBJ2-1 few TRBD2 TRBV11-2
TGCAGCGCCGGGGGGACAGGGGCCTACGAGCAGTACTTC CSAGGTGAYEQYF TRBJ2-7 many TRBD1 TRBV29-1
TGTGCCAGCAGCTTAGCAGCGACAGGGAGGGATACGCAGTATTTT CASSLAATGRDTQYF TRBJ2-3 few NA TRBV11-3
TGTGCCAGCAGCTTGGGACAGGGGATCGAGACCCAGTACTTC CASSLGQGIETQYF TRBJ2-5 NA TRBD1 TRBV7-3
TGTGCCAGCAGTTTCCTAGCGTACGAGCAGTACTTC CASSFLAYEQYF TRBJ2-7 many NA TRBV12-3/TRBV12-4
TGTGCCAGCAGTTTGACGCGCGCGGGGGGCAACACAGATACGCAGTATTTT CASSLTRAGGNTDTQYF TRBJ2-3 few TRBD2 TRBV28
TGCGCCAGCAGCCGGGATGGAGGGTGGAACACTGAAGCTTTCTTT CASSRDGGWNTEAFF TRBJ1-1 many NA TRBV5-1
TGCGCCAGCAGCCGGAAGCTTGGGCGGAACACCGGGGAGCTGTTTTTT CASSRKLGRNTGELFF TRBJ2-2 NA NA TRBV5-1
TGTGCCAGCAGTTCGGGGACCGGGAACACTGAAGCTTTCTTT CASSSGTGNTEAFF TRBJ1-1 many NA TRBV12-3/TRBV12-4
TGTGCCAGCAGTTTAGATGGGCCTAGCTACGAGCAGTACTTC CASSLDGPSYEQYF TRBJ2-7 few NA TRBV12-3/TRBV12-4
TGCGCCAGCGATATGACAGGGGGCGGGGATGAGCAGTTCTTC CASDMTGGGDEQFF TRBJ2-1 many TRBD1 TRBV5-1
TGTGCCAGCAGCCACTTCAGCGTAGAGCAGTACTTC CASSHFSVEQYF TRBJ2-7 NA NA TRBV11-2
TGTGCCACCAGCAGGGGACAGGGTACAGATACGCAGTATTTT CATSRGQGTDTQYF TRBJ2-3 NA TRBD1 TRBV15
TGCGCCAGCAGGCCTGGGACAGGGGGGTCCCCTTTAGCCTACAATGAGCAGTTCTTC CASRPGTGGSPLAYNEQFF TRBJ2-1 few TRBD1 TRBV4-3
TGTGCCAGCAGCGTAGCGACCTGGGGGGAGACCCAGTACTTC CASSVATWGETQYF TRBJ2-5 NA NA TRBV9
TGTGCCAGCAGGTGGGGAGCATACGAGCAGTACTTC CASRWGAYEQYF TRBJ2-7 NA NA TRBV28
TGTGCCAGCACTCGCGGTCCCAACACCGGGGAGCTGTTTTTT CASTRGPNTGELFF TRBJ2-2 NA NA TRBV27
TGTGCCAGCTCACCAATCGGGGGAAGACAAGAGACCCAGTACTTC CASSPIGGRQETQYF TRBJ2-5 NA NA TRBV18
TGTGCCAGCAGCTTACCGGGTAGCAATCAGCCCCAGCATTTT CASSLPGSNQPQHF TRBJ1-5 NA NA TRBV11-2
TGTGCCAGCAGTCCCACGTTCCCACCCCTCCACTTT CASSPTFPPLHF TRBJ1-6 many NA TRBV12-3/TRBV12-4
TGCAGCACACGCTCCCAGGGTCATAGCGGGGAGCTGTTTTTT CSTRSQGHSGELFF TRBJ2-2 many NA TRBV29-1
TGTGCCAGCAGCTTGTCAGGGCCCGGGAATGAGCAGTTCTTC CASSLSGPGNEQFF TRBJ2-1 few NA TRBV11-2